This T cell receptor beta chain was identified in a study of early T cells in non-severe SARS-CoV-2 infection. This clonotype has only a few counts. V shed 0 bases and J shed 8 bases, with 11 bases lying between them. The CDR3 contains 14 residues. Germline V gives CDR1 MNHNY, CDR2 SVGAGI (reference sequence). Molecules of cDNA were individually given unique molecular identifiers that were attached to them. TCRdb reprocessed the 5' RACE reads with MiXCR, giving one entry per CDR3 protein. Of more than 85,000 distinct CDR3 sequences in the sample, about 12% were seen once. The genes are TRBV6-6 and TRBJ2-1; TRBD2 is a possible D gene (6 bases). The sequence was obtained from an adult who was a healthcare worker with PCR-confirmed SARS-CoV-2 infection or an uninfected control (not recorded which). The sample consisted of whole blood, taken at baseline. The CDR3 nucleotides read TGTGCCAGCAGTTACTCCGGGCGCGGGGATGAGCAGTTCTTC. The encoded protein is CASSYSGRGDEQFF.